One sample yielded the 31 T cell receptor beta chains listed below, sequenced in a study of beta chain features in type 1 diabetes. Expressed TCRB transcripts were sequenced because the isolated RNA had all been reverse transcribed beforehand. Repertoires were generated with immunoSEQ multiplex PCR, while TCRdb's copy carries only in-frame clones and drops some. The sample has 300,000 to 400,000 clones; 10% to 15% are singletons. The material sequenced was naive CD4+ T cells from blood. These receptors all stem from a man aged 18 to 29 in good health.

This chain joins TRBV5-4 and TRBJ2-2, with TRBD1 as a possible D gene (5 bases). CDR1 and CDR2 (germline): SGHNT, YYREEE (reference sequence). V shed 5 bases and J shed 1 base, with 18 bases lying between them. CDR3 length: 17 residues. This CDR3 reads CASSNPAGHRNTGELFF. For the CDR3, the DNA is TGTGCCAGCAGTAATCCGGCCGGACATCGGAACACCGGGGAGCTGTTTTTT. Based on the CDR3 plus reference TRBV5-4 and TRBJ2-2, the full variable domain is ETGVTQSPTHLIKTRGQQVTLRCSSQSGHNTVSWYQQALGQGPQFIFQYYREEENGRGNFPPRFSGLQFPNYSSELNVNALELDDSALYLCASSNPAGHRNTGELFFGEGSRLTVL.

V gene TRBV29-1 combines with J gene TRBJ1-3; D might be TRBD1 (6 bases). Per germline, CDR1 SQVTM and CDR2 ANQGSEA. The V end lost 0 bases, the J end lost 1 base, and 13 bases lay between the germline ends. This CDR3 region has 16 residues. CDR3 in DNA: TGCAGCGTTGAAGATCTAAAGGGGGGGTCTGGAAACACCATATATTTT. Encoded protein: CSVEDLKGGSGNTIYF.

This clone was recorded a few times. The rearrangement uses TRBV14 and TRBJ2-5, with 13 positions matching TRBD2. There are 17 residues in the CDR3. Trimming cost V 5 bases and J 5 bases; bases outside gene matches: 11. Germline V gene sequence: CDR1 SGHDN, CDR2 FVKESK. The CDR3 here is CASSTRTSGRGSETQYF. The DNA of the CDR3 is TGTGCCAGCAGCACCCGGACTAGCGGGAGAGGCAGTGAGACCCAGTACTTC. The full variable domain, its missing parts supplied by reference TRBV14 and TRBJ2-5, is EAGVTQFPSHSVIEKGQTVTLRCDPISGHDNLYWYRRVMGKEIKFLLHFVKESKQDESGMPNNRFLAERTGGTYSTLKVQPAELEDSGVYFCASSTRTSGRGSETQYFGPGTRLLVL.

This clone was counted a few times. The CDR3 protein is CASSLSSANSYNEQFF. The CDR3 DNA is TGTGCCAGCAGCTTGTCTAGCGCGAACTCCTACAATGAGCAGTTCTTC. The chain recombines TRBV7-2 with TRBJ2-1, with D tentatively TRBD2 (6 bases). The CDR3 has 16 residues. Germline lookup yields CDR1 SGHTA and CDR2 FQGNSA. V lost 3 bases and J 0 bases, leaving 12 bases between the germline ends.

This clone was picked up a small number of times. The chain has TRBV6-5 and TRBJ2-7; tentative D call: TRBD1 (6 bases). V lost 2 bases and J lost 5, with 16 bases in between. The CDR3 consists of 15 residues. Germline V lookup: CDR1 MNHEY, CDR2 SVGAGI. CDR3 sequence: CASSYGQRGVDEQYF. CDR3 in DNA: TGTGCCAGCAGTTACGGACAGAGGGGTGTGGACGAGCAGTACTTC.

V usage is TRBV4-2 and J usage is TRBJ1-2; perhaps TRBD1 as D (5 bases). V dropped 0 bases and J dropped 7 bases, with 18 bases sitting between them. CDR3 length: 16 residues. CDR1 and CDR2 (germline): LGHNA, YNFKEQ. The CDR3 sequence: CASSQEDSGGRSGYTF. CDR3 DNA sequence: TGTGCCAGCAGCCAAGAAGATAGCGGGGGTAGATCTGGCTACACCTTC.

The chain uses TRBV10-3 and TRBJ2-5; tentatively, D is TRBD2 (6 bases). Per the germline V gene, CDR1 is ENHRY and CDR2 is SYGVKD. This CDR3 spans 14 amino acids. Trimming took off 4 bases at V and 5 bases at J, with 14 bases between the two ends. CDR3 sequence reads: CAISASGRRETQYF. The DNA of the CDR3 is TGTGCCATCAGTGCTAGTGGGAGGCGGGAGACCCAGTACTTC.

This chain uses TRBV18 with TRBJ2-7; D might be TRBD1 (5 bases). Germline V gene data show CDR1 as KGHSH and CDR2 as LQKENI. V shed 5 bases and J shed 7 bases, with 18 bases lying between them. The length of the CDR3 is 14 residues. The CDR3 loop reads CASSNQGRYGEQYF. CDR3 nucleotides: TGTGCCAGCTCAAATCAGGGCCGGTATGGGGAGCAGTACTTC.

This clone has only a few counts. The chain couples TRBV30 to TRBJ2-7, with 7 positions matching TRBD1. The CDR3 runs to 12 residues. Germline CDR1 and CDR2: GTSNPN and SVGIG (reference sequence). The V and J ends lost 2 bases and 4 bases, in that order; junction bases with no gene match: 2. The CDR3 DNA follows: TGTGCCTGGAGTTGGACAGGATACGAGCAGTACTTC. Translating it yields CAWSWTGYEQYF.

Remarks on this clone: Other DNA sequences from this sample encode an identical CDR3 as well. The chain carries TRBV18 and TRBJ2-5; 7 nucleotides agree with TRBD2. The germline gives CDR1 KGHSH, CDR2 LQKENI. The CDR3 has 14 amino acids. V was pared by 2 bases and J by 1 base, with 1 base of the junction left unmatched. CDR3 in amino acids: CASSPSGGQETQYF. CDR3 DNA sequence: TGTGCCAGCTCACCATCGGGGGGCCAAGAGACCCAGTACTTC.

The chain links TRBV18 to TRBJ1-1; TRBD1 matches 7 bases. This CDR3 has 14 residues. Per the germline V gene, CDR1 is KGHSH and CDR2 is LQKENI. V shed 6 bases, J shed 5 bases, and the junction held 9 bases outside the gene matches. DNA of the CDR3: TGTGCCAGCTCGTACCGACAGGGTGGGACTGAAGCTTTCTTT. It encodes CASSYRQGGTEAFF.

The chain is built from TRBV5-1 and TRBJ2-4; D unclear. V was trimmed by 0 bases and J by 0 bases, leaving 7 bases between them. The CDR3 length is 15 residues. The germline gives CDR1 SGHRS, CDR2 YFSETQ. Here the CDR3 reads CASSLGALAKNIQYF. The CDR3 nucleotides read TGCGCCAGCAGCTTGGGGGCCTTAGCCAAAAACATTCAGTACTTC. Complete variable domain (other parts from reference TRBV5-1 and TRBJ2-4): KAGVTQTPRYLIKTRGQQVTLSCSPISGHRSVSWYQQTPGQGLQFLFEYFSETQRNKGNFPGRFSGRQFSNSRSEMNVSTLELGDSALYLCASSLGALAKNIQYFGAGTRLSVL.

This clone turned up a few times. The rearrangement links TRBV6-5 to TRBJ1-2; 7 bases align to TRBD1. The CDR3 consists of 13 residues. The junction had 7 bases not matched to a gene; V was cut back by 8 bases and J by 4 bases. Germline V lookup: CDR1 MNHEY, CDR2 SVGAGI. CDR3 protein: CASGRTGSYGYTF. Here the CDR3 DNA reads TGTGCCAGCGGCCGGACAGGCTCCTATGGCTACACCTTC.

This clone has a handful of counts. CDR3 in DNA: TGTGCCAGCAGCTTAAACAGGGCTGATACGCAGTATTTT. It is translated as CASSLNRADTQYF. The rearrangement links TRBV7-3 to TRBJ2-3; D possibly corresponds to TRBD1 (6 bases). The V gene lost 1 base and the J gene lost 6 bases, with 8 bases spanning the gap. The CDR3 sequence is 13 residues long. Germline V lookup: CDR1 SGHTA, CDR2 FQGTGA.

This clone was detected a few times. The chain joins TRBV4-3 to TRBJ2-2; TRBD2 matches at 8 bases. V shed 1 base, J shed 1 base, and the junction held 8 bases outside the gene matches. Germline lookup yields CDR1 LGHNA and CDR2 YSLEER. There are 18 residues in the CDR3. The CDR3 is CASSQGFGLAGNTGELFF. The CDR3 DNA reads as TGCGCCAGCAGCCAAGGATTCGGGCTAGCGGGGAACACCGGGGAGCTGTTTTTT.

The V call is TRBV7-2, the J call TRBJ1-4; 8 nucleotides align to TRBD1. The CDR3 spans 13 residues. Per germline, CDR1 SGHTA and CDR2 FQGNSA. Germline trimming cut 5 bases from V and 7 bases from J; bases unmatched to any gene: 3. As DNA, the CDR3 is TGTGCCAGCAGCCTCACAGGGGGTGAAAAACTGTTTTTT. Encoded protein: CASSLTGGEKLFF.

The table lists this clone with a few counts. The rearrangement links TRBV28 to TRBJ1-2, with D possibly matching TRBD1 (5 bases). This CDR3 has 13 residues. Germline V gene lookup returns CDR1 MDHEN and CDR2 SYDVKM. V lost 3 bases and J 3 bases, leaving 8 bases between the germline ends. The CDR3 is CASSFGAYYGYTF. The CDR3 DNA is TGTGCCAGCAGTTTTGGGGCCTACTATGGCTACACCTTC.

This clone was recorded a few times. CDR3 sequence (DNA): TGTGCCAGCAGCGTAACGGGCAATCAGCCCCAGCATTTT. Its protein is CASSVTGNQPQHF. V is TRBV9 and J is TRBJ1-5; D remains unclear. The CDR3 contains 13 residues. The V end was cut by 1 base, the J end by 2 bases, with 4 bases between. Germline V lookup: CDR1 SGDLS, CDR2 YYNGEE. The full variable domain, completed using reference TRBV9 and TRBJ1-5, is DSGVTQTPKHLITATGQRVTLRCSPRSGDLSVYWYQQSLDQGLQFLIQYYNGEERAKGNILERFSAQQFPDLHSELNLSSLELGDSALYFCASSVTGNQPQHFGDGTRLSIL.

This clone has a handful of counts. This chain connects TRBV7-6 to TRBJ1-1; D not resolved. CDR1 and CDR2 (germline): SGHVS, FNYEAQ. V was trimmed by 0 bases and J by 0 bases, leaving 8 bases between them. The CDR3 contains 15 residues. The CDR3 region has the DNA TGTGCCAGCAGCTTAGCCGGTACCTTGAACACTGAAGCTTTCTTT. This translates into CASSLAGTLNTEAFF.

This clone was detected only a few times. This rearrangement joins TRBV15 to TRBJ1-5; 10 nucleotides align to TRBD1. The CDR3 extends over 14 amino acids. In germline, CDR1 is LNHNV, CDR2 YYDKDF (reference sequence). V dropped 4 bases and J dropped 7; count of bases not matched to a gene: 4. The CDR3 bases are TGTGCCACCAGCACAGACAGGGGGCGGCAGCCCCAGCATTTT. Protein product: CATSTDRGRQPQHF.

In its sample, this clone was seen a few times. The V and J genes are TRBV2 and TRBJ2-1; TRBD2 might be the D (6 bases). The V gene lost 3 bases and the J gene lost 6 bases, with 15 bases spanning the gap. Per the germline V gene, CDR1 is SNHLY and CDR2 is FYNNEI. The CDR3 is 15 amino acids. CDR3 residues: CASSDEGLGGNEQFF. The DNA of the CDR3 is TGTGCCAGCAGTGATGAAGGGCTCGGGGGCAATGAGCAGTTCTTC. The full variable domain, completed using reference TRBV2 and TRBJ2-1, is EPEVTQTPSHQVTQMGQEVILRCVPISNHLYFYWYRQILGQKVEFLVSFYNNEISEKSEIFDDQFSVERPDGSNFTLKIRSTKLEDSAMYFCASSDEGLGGNEQFFGPGTRLTVL.

The CDR3 region is CASSVAPGGGKNTEAFF. The CDR3 DNA is TGTGCCAGCAGCGTAGCCCCCGGTGGAGGGAAGAACACTGAAGCTTTCTTT. V and J are TRBV9 and TRBJ1-1; D is ambiguous. With 0 bases removed from V and 1 base from J, the gap between germline ends came to 16 bases. This CDR3 comprises 17 residues. Per germline, CDR1 SGDLS and CDR2 YYNGEE.

This clone was detected a few times. V usage is TRBV18 and J usage is TRBJ2-1, with TRBD1 matching over 8 bases. This CDR3 contains 17 residues. Germline loops: CDR1 KGHSH, CDR2 LQKENI. Trimming took 6 bases from V and 9 from J; bases not matched to a gene: 19. Here the CDR3 reads CASSDGSGGEAISEQFF. CDR3 sequence (DNA): TGTGCCAGCTCGGACGGGTCAGGGGGCGAGGCGATTTCTGAGCAGTTCTTC.

The rearrangement uses TRBV29-1 and TRBJ2-5, with D perhaps matching TRBD1 (5 bases). Germline V CDR1 and CDR2: SQVTM, ANQGSEA. V dropped 4 bases and J dropped 4 bases, with 13 bases sitting between them. This CDR3 is 13 amino acids long. Written as DNA, the CDR3 is TGCAGCGTTGTGAGACAGTCGAGAGAGACCCAGTACTTC. This gives the protein CSVVRQSRETQYF.

This chain links TRBV6-5 with TRBJ2-7; 8 positions agree with TRBD1. Trimming cost V 6 bases and J 0 bases; bases outside gene matches: 7. CDR3 length: 15 amino acids. The germline V gene encodes CDR1 MNHEY and CDR2 SVGAGI. Here the CDR3 DNA reads TGTGCCAGCAGCCGACAGGGGACACCCTCCTACGAGCAGTACTTC. The encoded protein is CASSRQGTPSYEQYF.

In its sample, this clone was seen a few times. V is TRBV7-2 and J is TRBJ2-5, with D perhaps TRBD1 (5 bases). Trimming pared 5 bases from V and 1 base from J, leaving 8 bases between. This CDR3 has 13 residues. The V gene's germline CDR1 is SGHTA and CDR2 FQGNSA. CDR3 nucleotide sequence: TGTGCCAGCAGCGAAGACAGCCAAGAGACCCAGTACTTC. Encoded protein: CASSEDSQETQYF.

This clone was counted only a few times. The chain uses TRBV28 and TRBJ2-4; D perhaps matches TRBD1 (6 bases). The CDR3 has 16 residues. Germline V lookup: CDR1 MDHEN, CDR2 SYDVKM. Trimming removed 9 bases from V and 3 bases from J, with 21 bases in between. CDR3 amino acids: CASQPGPGHGKNIQYF. CDR3 bases: TGTGCCAGTCAACCCGGGCCGGGACATGGCAAAAACATTCAGTACTTC.

The rearrangement joins TRBV9 to TRBJ2-2; 8 nucleotides match TRBD1. Losses at the gene ends were 7 bases for V and 1 base for J; bases not matched to a gene: 0. The CDR3 extends over 13 amino acids. The germline gives CDR1 SGDLS, CDR2 YYNGEE. The CDR3 nucleotides read TGTGCCAGCGGGACAGGGAACACCGGGGAGCTGTTTTTT. This encodes CASGTGNTGELFF.

The chain recombines TRBV7-2 with TRBJ2-1, with D maybe TRBD2 (7 bases). CDR1 is SGHTA, CDR2 FQGNSA, per germline. The V end lost 1 base, the J end lost 10 bases, and 17 bases lay between the germline ends. This CDR3 contains 15 residues. CDR3 region: CASSLVGGGGYEQFF. The CDR3 nucleotides are TGTGCCAGCAGCTTAGTGGGGGGGGGCGGTTACGAGCAGTTCTTC.

The rearrangement joins TRBV29-1 to TRBJ2-7; 11 bases align to TRBD1. The CDR3 contains 14 residues. Germline V gene data show CDR1 as SQVTM and CDR2 as ANQGSEA. The junction had 9 bases not matched to a gene; V was cut back by 6 bases and J by 5 bases. The DNA of the CDR3 is TGCAGCGTGTCCCCCGGGACAGGGGGTAACGAGCAGTACTTC. This codes for CSVSPGTGGNEQYF.

The J gene is TRBJ2-3, the V gene TRBV6-5; the match to TRBD2 covers 9 bases. Germline V gene lookup returns CDR1 MNHEY and CDR2 SVGAGI. V lost 4 bases and J lost 0; bases outside the gene matches: 2. The CDR3 has 15 residues. This chain's CDR3 is CASSSLAGSTDTQYF. The CDR3 nucleotides are TGTGCCAGCAGTTCCCTAGCGGGGAGCACAGATACGCAGTATTTT.